This TCR beta chain was sequenced for a study of blood T cell repertoires in COVID-19. Original data processing: Cell counts per sample came from amplifying reference gene primers. TCRdb's table, derived via immunoSEQ multiplex PCR, lists solely in-frame clones and lacks some. V, J and clone size are those of that table, while D and trimming were read from the DNA. The data contain about 170,000 clones, about 86% of them singletons. Germline-derived CDR1 and CDR2 are SGHRS and YFSETQ. Trimming pared 5 bases from V and 3 bases from J, leaving 12 bases between. The CDR3 contains 15 residues. This clone came up once.

The TCR was taken from a woman aged 80 or over in a cohort sampled during active or convalescent COVID-19. Sequencing was carried out using peripheral blood. The rearrangement joins TRBV5-1 to TRBJ2-6, with D possibly being TRBD2 (5 bases). CDR3 DNA sequence: TGCGCCAGCAGTGCGAGCGGTGGTGGGGCCAACGTCCTGACTTTC. Encoded protein: CASSASGGGANVLTF.